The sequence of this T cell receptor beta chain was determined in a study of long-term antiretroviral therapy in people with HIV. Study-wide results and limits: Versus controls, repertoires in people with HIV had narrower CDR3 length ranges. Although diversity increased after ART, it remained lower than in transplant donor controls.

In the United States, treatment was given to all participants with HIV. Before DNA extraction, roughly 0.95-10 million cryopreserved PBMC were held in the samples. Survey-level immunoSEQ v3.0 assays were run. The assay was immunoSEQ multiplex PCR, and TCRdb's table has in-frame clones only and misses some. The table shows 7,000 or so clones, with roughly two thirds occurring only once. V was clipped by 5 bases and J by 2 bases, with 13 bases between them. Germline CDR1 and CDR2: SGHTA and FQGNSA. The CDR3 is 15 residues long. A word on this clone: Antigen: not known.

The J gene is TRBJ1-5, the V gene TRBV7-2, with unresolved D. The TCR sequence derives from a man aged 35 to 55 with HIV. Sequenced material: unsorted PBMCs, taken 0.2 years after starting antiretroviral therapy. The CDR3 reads CASSQSHTGNQPQHF. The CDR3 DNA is TGTGCCAGCAGCCAATCACACACCGGCAATCAGCCCCAGCATTTT.